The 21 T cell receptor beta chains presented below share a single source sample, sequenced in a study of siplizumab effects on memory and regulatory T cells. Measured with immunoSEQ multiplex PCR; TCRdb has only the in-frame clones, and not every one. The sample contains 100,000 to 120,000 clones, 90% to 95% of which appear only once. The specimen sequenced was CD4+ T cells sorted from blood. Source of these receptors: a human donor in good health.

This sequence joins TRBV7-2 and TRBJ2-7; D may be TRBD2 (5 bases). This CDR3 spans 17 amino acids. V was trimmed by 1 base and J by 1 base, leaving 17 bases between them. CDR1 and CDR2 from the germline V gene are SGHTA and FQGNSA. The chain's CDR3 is CASSLVPPSGISYEQYF. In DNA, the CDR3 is TGTGCCAGCAGCTTAGTCCCCCCCAGCGGAATTTCCTACGAGCAGTACTTC.

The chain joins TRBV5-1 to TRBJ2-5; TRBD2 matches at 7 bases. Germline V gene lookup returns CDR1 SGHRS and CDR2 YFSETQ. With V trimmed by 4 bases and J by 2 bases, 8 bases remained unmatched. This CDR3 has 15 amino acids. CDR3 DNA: TGCGCCAGCAGCACGTTAGCGGGCCCACAAGAGACCCAGTACTTC. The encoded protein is CASSTLAGPQETQYF.

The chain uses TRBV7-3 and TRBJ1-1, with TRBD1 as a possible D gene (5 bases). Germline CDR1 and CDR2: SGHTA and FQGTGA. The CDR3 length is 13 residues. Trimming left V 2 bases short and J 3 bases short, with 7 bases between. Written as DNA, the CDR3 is TGTGCCAGCAGCTTATGGGGGGACACTGAAGCTTTCTTT. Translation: CASSLWGDTEAFF.

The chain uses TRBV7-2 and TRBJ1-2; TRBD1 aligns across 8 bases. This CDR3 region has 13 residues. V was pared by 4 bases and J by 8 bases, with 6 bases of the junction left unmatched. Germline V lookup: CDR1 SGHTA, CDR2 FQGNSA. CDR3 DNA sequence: TGTGCCAGCAGCTCGACAGGGGACAAAGGCTACACCTTC. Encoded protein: CASSSTGDKGYTF.

The CDR3 spells CAWSLPDTQYF. CDR3 DNA sequence: TGTGCCTGGAGTCTCCCAGATACGCAGTATTTT. This chain uses TRBV30 with TRBJ2-3; D gene uncertain. Between the trimmed V and J ends, which lost 2 bases and 4 bases, there was a span of 4 bases. Germline CDR1 GTSNPN, CDR2 SVGIG (reference sequence). The CDR3 consists of 11 residues. Complete variable domain (other parts from reference TRBV30 and TRBJ2-3): SQTIHQWPATLVQPVGSPLSLECTVEGTSNPNLYWYRQAAGRGLQLLFYSVGIGQISSEVPQNLSASRPQDRQFILSSKKLLLSDSGFYLCAWSLPDTQYFGPGTRLTVL.

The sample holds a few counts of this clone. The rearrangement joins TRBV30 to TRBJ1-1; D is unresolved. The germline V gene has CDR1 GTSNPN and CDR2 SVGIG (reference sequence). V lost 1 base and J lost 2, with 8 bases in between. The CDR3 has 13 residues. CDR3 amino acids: CAWSGPYNTEAFF. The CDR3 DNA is TGTGCCTGGAGTGGACCGTATAACACTGAAGCTTTCTTT.

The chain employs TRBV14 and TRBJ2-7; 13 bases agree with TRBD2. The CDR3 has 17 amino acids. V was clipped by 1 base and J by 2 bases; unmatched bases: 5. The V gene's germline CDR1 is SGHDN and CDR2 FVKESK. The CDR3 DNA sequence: TGTGCCAGCAGCCAAGCCGGGACTAGCGGGAAGGCCTACGAGCAGTACTTC. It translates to CASSQAGTSGKAYEQYF.

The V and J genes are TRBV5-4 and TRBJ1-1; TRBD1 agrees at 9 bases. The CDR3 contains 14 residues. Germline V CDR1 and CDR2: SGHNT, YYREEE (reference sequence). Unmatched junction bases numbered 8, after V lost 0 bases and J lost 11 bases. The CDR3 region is CASSLGGGQGGAFF. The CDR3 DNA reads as TGTGCCAGCAGCTTGGGCGGGGGACAGGGCGGGGCTTTCTTT.

The chain's CDR3 is CASRRDRGPNTEAFF. The CDR3 DNA follows: TGTGCCAGCAGGCGGGACAGGGGGCCGAACACTGAAGCTTTCTTT. The J gene is TRBJ1-1, the V gene TRBV5-5; 12 nucleotides match TRBD1. The germline CDR1 and CDR2 sequences are SGHKS and YYEKEE (reference sequence). With V trimmed by 5 bases and J by 1 base, 3 bases remained unmatched. The CDR3 length is 15 residues.

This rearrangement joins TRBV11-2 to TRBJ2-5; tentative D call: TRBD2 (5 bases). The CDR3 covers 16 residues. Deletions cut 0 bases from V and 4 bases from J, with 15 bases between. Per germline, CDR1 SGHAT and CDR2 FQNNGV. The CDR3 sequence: CASSLDRSGGIETQYF. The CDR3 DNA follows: TGTGCCAGCAGCTTAGATCGGAGCGGAGGCATAGAGACCCAGTACTTC.

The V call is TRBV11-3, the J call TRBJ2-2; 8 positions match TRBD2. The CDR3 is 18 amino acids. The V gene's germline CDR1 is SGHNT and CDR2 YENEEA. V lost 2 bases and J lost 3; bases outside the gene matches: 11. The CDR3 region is CASSLRAGAGADTGELFF. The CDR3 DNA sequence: TGTGCCAGCAGCTTAAGAGCCGGAGCGGGAGCCGACACCGGGGAGCTGTTTTTT.

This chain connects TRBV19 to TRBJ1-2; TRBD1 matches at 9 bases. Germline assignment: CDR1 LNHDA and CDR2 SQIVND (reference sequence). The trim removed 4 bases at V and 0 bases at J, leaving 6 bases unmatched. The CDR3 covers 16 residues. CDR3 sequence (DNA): TGTGCCAGTAGTACCTCCGGGACAGGGACTAACTATGGCTACACCTTC. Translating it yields CASSTSGTGTNYGYTF.

In nucleotides, the CDR3 is TGTGCCAGCAGCTTAGTGTTCGTGTCTCGGGAGACCCAGTACTTC. Its translation: CASSLVFVSRETQYF. V is TRBV7-2 and J is TRBJ2-5; D gene ambiguous. The CDR3 totals 15 residues. Germline V gene lookup returns CDR1 SGHTA and CDR2 FQGNSA. V was shortened by 1 base and J by 5 bases, with 14 bases between the two germline ends.

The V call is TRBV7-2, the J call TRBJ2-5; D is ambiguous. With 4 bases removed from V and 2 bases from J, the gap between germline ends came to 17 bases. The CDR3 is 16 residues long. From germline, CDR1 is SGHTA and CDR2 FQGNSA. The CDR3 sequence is CASSSSWWSTQETQYF. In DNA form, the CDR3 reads TGTGCCAGCAGCTCCTCCTGGTGGTCTACACAAGAGACCCAGTACTTC.

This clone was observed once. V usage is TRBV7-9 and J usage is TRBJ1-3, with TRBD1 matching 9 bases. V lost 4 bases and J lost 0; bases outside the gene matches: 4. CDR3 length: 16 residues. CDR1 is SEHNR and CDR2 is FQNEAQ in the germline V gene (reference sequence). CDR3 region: CASSSTDRGSGNTIYF. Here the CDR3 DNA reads TGTGCCAGCAGCTCAACGGACAGGGGCTCTGGAAACACCATATATTTT.

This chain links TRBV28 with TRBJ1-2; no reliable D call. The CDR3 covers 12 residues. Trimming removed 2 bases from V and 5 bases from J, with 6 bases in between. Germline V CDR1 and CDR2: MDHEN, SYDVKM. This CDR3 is CASSLIGYGYTF. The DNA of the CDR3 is TGTGCCAGCAGTTTAATAGGGTATGGCTACACCTTC.

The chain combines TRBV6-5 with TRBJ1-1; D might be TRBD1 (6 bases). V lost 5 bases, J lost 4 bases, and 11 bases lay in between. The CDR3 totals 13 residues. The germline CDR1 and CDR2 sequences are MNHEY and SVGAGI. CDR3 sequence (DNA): TGTGCCAGCAGTGACAGGAGAGGCACTGAAGCTTTCTTT. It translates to CASSDRRGTEAFF.

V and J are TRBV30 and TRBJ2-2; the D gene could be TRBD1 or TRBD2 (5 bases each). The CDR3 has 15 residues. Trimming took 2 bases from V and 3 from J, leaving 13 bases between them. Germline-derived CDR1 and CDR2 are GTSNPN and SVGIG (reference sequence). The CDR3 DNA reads TGTGCCTGGAGTTGGGGACGGAGTGACACCGGGGAGCTGTTTTTT. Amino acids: CAWSWGRSDTGELFF.

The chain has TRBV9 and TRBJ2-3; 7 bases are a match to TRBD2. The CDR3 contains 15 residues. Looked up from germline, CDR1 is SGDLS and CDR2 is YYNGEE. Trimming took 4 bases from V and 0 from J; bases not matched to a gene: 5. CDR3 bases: TGTGCCAGCAGCCACCTAGCGGAGAGCACAGATACGCAGTATTTT. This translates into CASSHLAESTDTQYF.

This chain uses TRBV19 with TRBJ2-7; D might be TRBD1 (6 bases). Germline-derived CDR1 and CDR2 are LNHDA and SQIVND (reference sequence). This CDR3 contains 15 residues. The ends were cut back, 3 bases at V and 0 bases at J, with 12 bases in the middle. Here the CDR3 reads CASSISGVRSYEQYF. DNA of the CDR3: TGTGCCAGTAGTATCTCAGGGGTCCGCTCCTACGAGCAGTACTTC. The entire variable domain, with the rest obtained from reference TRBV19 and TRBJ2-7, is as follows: DGGITQSPKYLFRKEGQNVTLSCEQNLNHDAMYWYRQDPGQGLRLIYYSQIVNDFQKGDIAEGYSVSREKKESFPLTVTSAQKNPTAFYLCASSISGVRSYEQYFGPGTRLTVT.

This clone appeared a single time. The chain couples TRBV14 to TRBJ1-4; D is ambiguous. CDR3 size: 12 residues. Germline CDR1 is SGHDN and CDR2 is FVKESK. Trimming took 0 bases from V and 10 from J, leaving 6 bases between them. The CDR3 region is CASSQDPAKLFF. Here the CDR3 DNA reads TGTGCCAGCAGCCAAGATCCGGCAAAACTGTTTTTT.